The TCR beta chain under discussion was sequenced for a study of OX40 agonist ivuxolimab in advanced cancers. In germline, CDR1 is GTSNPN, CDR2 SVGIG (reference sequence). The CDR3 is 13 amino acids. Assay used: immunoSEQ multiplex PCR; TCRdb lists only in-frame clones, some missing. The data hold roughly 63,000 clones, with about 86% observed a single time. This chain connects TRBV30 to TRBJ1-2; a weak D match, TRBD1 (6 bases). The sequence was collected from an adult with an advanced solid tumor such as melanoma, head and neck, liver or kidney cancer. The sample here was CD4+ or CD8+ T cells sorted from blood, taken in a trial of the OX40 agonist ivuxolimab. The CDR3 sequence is CAFSGDETGGYTF. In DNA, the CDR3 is TGTGCTTTTTCAGGGGACGAGACGGGTGGCTACACCTTC.